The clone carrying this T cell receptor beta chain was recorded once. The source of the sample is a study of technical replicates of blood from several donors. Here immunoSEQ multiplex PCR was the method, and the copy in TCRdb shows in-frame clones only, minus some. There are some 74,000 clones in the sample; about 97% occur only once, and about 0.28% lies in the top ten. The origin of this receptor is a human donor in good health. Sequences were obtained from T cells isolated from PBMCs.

The CDR3: CASSTTASYEQYF. CDR3 coding DNA: TGTGCCAGCTCAACGACAGCTTCCTACGAGCAGTACTTC. The gene calls are TRBV18 and TRBJ2-7; a weak D match, TRBD1 (5 bases). Germline lookup yields CDR1 KGHSH and CDR2 LQKENI. The V end was cut by 5 bases, the J end by 1 base, with 9 bases between. The CDR3 extends over 13 amino acids. Complete variable domain (other parts from reference TRBV18 and TRBJ2-7): NAGVMQNPRHLVRRRGQEARLRCSPMKGHSHVYWYRQLPEEGLKFMVYLQKENIIDESGMPKERFSAEFPKEGPSILRIQQVVRGDSAAYFCASSTTASYEQYFGPGTRLTVT.